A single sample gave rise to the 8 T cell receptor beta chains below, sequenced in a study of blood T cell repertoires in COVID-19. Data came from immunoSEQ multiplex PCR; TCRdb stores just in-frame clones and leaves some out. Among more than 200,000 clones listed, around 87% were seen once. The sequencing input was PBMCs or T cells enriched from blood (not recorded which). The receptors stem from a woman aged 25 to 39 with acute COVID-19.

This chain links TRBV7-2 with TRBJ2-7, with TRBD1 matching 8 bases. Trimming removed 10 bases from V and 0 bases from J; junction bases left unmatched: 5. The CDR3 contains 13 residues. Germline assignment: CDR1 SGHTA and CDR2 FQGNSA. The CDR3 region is CATRGPPSYEQYF. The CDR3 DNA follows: TGTGCCACCAGGGGGCCCCCCTCCTACGAGCAGTACTTC.

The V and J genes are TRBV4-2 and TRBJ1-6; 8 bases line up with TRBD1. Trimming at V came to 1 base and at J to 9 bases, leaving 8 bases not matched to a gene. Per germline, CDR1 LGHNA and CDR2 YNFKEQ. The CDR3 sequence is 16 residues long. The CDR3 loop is CASSQVHDRGGSPLHF. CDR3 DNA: TGTGCCAGCAGCCAAGTCCATGACAGGGGCGGTTCACCCCTCCACTTT.

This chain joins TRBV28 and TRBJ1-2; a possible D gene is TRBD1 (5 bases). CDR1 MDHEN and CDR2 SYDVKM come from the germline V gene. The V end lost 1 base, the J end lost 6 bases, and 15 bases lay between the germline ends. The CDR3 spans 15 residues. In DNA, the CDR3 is TGTGCCAGCAGTTTATCCAGGGCCCCGGCAGATGGCTACACCTTC. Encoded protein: CASSLSRAPADGYTF.

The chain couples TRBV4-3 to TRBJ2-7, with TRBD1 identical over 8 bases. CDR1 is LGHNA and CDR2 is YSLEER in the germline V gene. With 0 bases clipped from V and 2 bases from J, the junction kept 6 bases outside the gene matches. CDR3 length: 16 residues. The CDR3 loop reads CASSQEVTGGTYEQYF. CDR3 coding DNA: TGCGCCAGCAGCCAAGAGGTCACAGGGGGTACCTACGAGCAGTACTTC.

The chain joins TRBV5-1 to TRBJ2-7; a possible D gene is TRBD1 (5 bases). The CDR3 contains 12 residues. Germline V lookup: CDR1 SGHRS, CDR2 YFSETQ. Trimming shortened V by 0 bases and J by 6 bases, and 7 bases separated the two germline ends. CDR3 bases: TGCGCCAGCAGCTTGGCCCAGGGCGAGCAGTACTTC. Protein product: CASSLAQGEQYF. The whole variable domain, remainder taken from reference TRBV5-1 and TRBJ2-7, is KAGVTQTPRYLIKTRGQQVTLSCSPISGHRSVSWYQQTPGQGLQFLFEYFSETQRNKGNFPGRFSGRQFSNSRSEMNVSTLELGDSALYLCASSLAQGEQYFGPGTRLTVT.

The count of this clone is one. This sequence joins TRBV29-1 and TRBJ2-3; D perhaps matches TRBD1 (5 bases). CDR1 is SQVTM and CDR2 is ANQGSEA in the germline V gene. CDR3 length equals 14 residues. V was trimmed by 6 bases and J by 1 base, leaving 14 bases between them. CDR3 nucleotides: TGCAGCGTCGACAGTATCAAGGGCACAGATACGCAGTATTTT. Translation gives CSVDSIKGTDTQYF.

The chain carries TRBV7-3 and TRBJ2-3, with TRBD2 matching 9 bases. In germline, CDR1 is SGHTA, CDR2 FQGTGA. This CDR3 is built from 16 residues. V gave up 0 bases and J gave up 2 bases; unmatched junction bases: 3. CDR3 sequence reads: CASSLTSGGPTDTQYF. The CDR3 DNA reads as TGTGCCAGCAGCTTAACTAGCGGGGGCCCCACAGATACGCAGTATTTT.

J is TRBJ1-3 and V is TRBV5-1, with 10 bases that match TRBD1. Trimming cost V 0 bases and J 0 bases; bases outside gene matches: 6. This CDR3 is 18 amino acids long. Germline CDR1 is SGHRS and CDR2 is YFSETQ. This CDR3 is CASSLGFGTGASGNTIYF. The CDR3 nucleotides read TGCGCCAGCAGCTTGGGCTTCGGGACAGGGGCCTCTGGAAACACCATATATTTT.